This T cell receptor beta chain was documented in a study of patients and donors after allogeneic stem cell transplantation. TCRdb re-analysed the RT-PCR reads in MiXCR, keeping a single row per CDR3 protein. Of approximately 250,000 distinct CDR3 sequences detected, 13% to 15% appear once; the ten largest clones hold roughly 12%. This receptor was obtained from a human donor who was either an allogeneic HSCT recipient or a stem cell or donor lymphocyte infusion donor (not recorded which). It is not recorded whose cells these are; they may come from a transplant donor. Source material: blood, either unsorted or a sorted T cell fraction (not recorded which).

Here the CDR3 reads CASSPGQADTGELFF. The CDR3 DNA reads TGTGCCAGCAGCCCAGGACAGGCTGACACCGGGGAGCTGTTTTTT. The chain uses TRBV7-3 and TRBJ2-2; 7 bases line up with TRBD1. The germline CDR1 and CDR2 sequences are SGHTA and FQGTGA. The J segment lost 3 bases and the V segment lost 5 bases, leaving 6 bases of the junction unmatched. The CDR3 is 15 amino acids.